Listed here are 24 T cell receptor beta chains from one sample, sequenced in a study of radiation and T cells in renal cell carcinoma. The data were produced by immunoSEQ multiplex PCR, yet TCRdb's version contains in-frame clones alone and is incomplete. The repertoire holds over 8,500 clones, with less than 80% as singletons. Treatment reported: treatment-naive control, cytoreductive nephrectomy. The specimen comprised tumor tissue, sampled from a patient whose treatment was nephrectomy without radiotherapy. The receptor set was obtained from a man in his sixties with renal cell carcinoma.

This clone has a handful of counts. The chain combines TRBV5-4 with TRBJ1-1; unclear D gene. The length of the CDR3 is 15 residues. The germline gives CDR1 SGHNT, CDR2 YYREEE (reference sequence). V was shortened by 5 bases and J by 0 bases, with 14 bases between the two germline ends. CDR3 DNA sequence: TGTGCCAGCAGGGCCGGCTCCACGGTGAACACTGAAGCTTTCTTT. As protein: CASRAGSTVNTEAFF.

V usage is TRBV7-9 and J usage is TRBJ2-4; the D is unclear. The CDR3 has 15 residues. The germline V and J ends were trimmed by 4 bases and 1 base, with 11 bases remaining between them. Germline loops: CDR1 SEHNR, CDR2 FQNEAQ (reference sequence). The CDR3 DNA reads TGTGCCAGCAGCTCAAACGTCGGGGCCAAAAACATTCAGTACTTC. Protein product: CASSSNVGAKNIQYF. Drawing the rest from reference TRBV7-9 and TRBJ2-4, the complete variable domain is DTGVSQNPRHKITKRGQNVTFRCDPISEHNRLYWYRQTLGQGPEFLTYFQNEAQLEKSRLLSDRFSAERPKGSFSTLEIQRTEQGDSAMYLCASSSNVGAKNIQYFGAGTRLSVL.

This clone was picked up a small number of times. V usage is TRBV10-1 and J usage is TRBJ1-1; a possible D gene is TRBD1 (5 bases). The CDR3 consists of 15 residues. Germline V gene lookup returns CDR1 WNHNN and CDR2 SYGVQD (reference sequence). V was pared by 0 bases and J by 1 base, with 9 bases between. CDR3 region: CASSESRGWNTEAFF. CDR3 in DNA: TGCGCCAGCAGTGAGTCCCGGGGCTGGAACACTGAAGCTTTCTTT.

The rearrangement links TRBV7-9 to TRBJ1-2; the match to TRBD1 covers 7 bases. The CDR3 is 15 amino acids. The J segment lost 4 bases and the V segment lost 2 bases, leaving 7 bases of the junction unmatched. Germline V gene data show CDR1 as SEHNR and CDR2 as FQNEAQ (reference sequence). This chain's CDR3 is CASSLSTGVSYGYTF. CDR3 nucleotides: TGTGCCAGCAGCTTAAGCACAGGGGTTAGCTATGGCTACACCTTC.

This clone turned up a few times. The V gene is TRBV28, the J gene TRBJ1-5; a possible D gene is TRBD1 (6 bases). Germline V lookup: CDR1 MDHEN, CDR2 SYDVKM. Trimming cost V 2 bases and J 0 bases, with 11 bases left between them. This CDR3 has 16 residues. The CDR3 spells CASSLATGYSNQPQHF. CDR3 sequence (DNA): TGTGCCAGCAGTTTAGCGACAGGATATAGCAATCAGCCCCAGCATTTT.

The V and J genes are TRBV19 and TRBJ2-2; D call uncertain. This CDR3 comprises 13 residues. V lost 6 bases and J lost 7, with 12 bases in between. The germline V gene has CDR1 LNHDA and CDR2 SQIVND (reference sequence). The CDR3 DNA follows: TGTGCCAGTAGCGAGGACCGGCTCGGGGAGCTGTTTTTT. It encodes CASSEDRLGELFF.

V usage is TRBV11-2 and J usage is TRBJ2-7, with D possibly matching TRBD1 (7 bases). V lost 10 bases and J lost 6, with 10 bases in between. Germline lookup yields CDR1 SGHAT and CDR2 FQNNGV. The CDR3 extends over 10 amino acids. CDR3 amino acids: CATRGVEQYF. The CDR3 coding sequence is TGTGCCACCAGGGGGGTCGAGCAGTACTTC. Full variable domain (missing parts from reference TRBV11-2 and TRBJ2-7): EAGVAQSPRYKIIEKRQSVAFWCNPISGHATLYWYQQILGQGPKLLIQFQNNGVVDDSQLPKDRFSAERLKGVDSTLKIQPAKLEDSAVYLCATRGVEQYFGPGTRLTVT.

The sample holds a few counts of this clone. The chain couples TRBV25-1 to TRBJ1-1; a possible D gene is TRBD1 (6 bases). Looked up from germline, CDR1 is MGHDK and CDR2 is SYGVNS. The V end was cut by 5 bases, the J end by 5 bases, with 9 bases between. This CDR3 region has 12 residues. CDR3 protein: CASSTGRTEAFF. CDR3 nucleotides: TGTGCCAGCAGTACAGGGCGAACTGAAGCTTTCTTT.

This chain joins TRBV28 and TRBJ2-3; no clear D. V lost 4 bases to trimming and J lost 5 bases, with 7 bases between them. In germline, CDR1 is MDHEN, CDR2 SYDVKM. The CDR3 spans 12 residues. CDR3: CASSSVLDTQYF. CDR3 nucleotides: TGTGCCAGCAGTTCTGTGTTAGATACGCAGTATTTT.

This clone was detected a few times. The chain links TRBV12-1 to TRBJ2-1; the table calls TRBD2, which could not be checked here. TRBV12-1 is marked as a pseudogene. The CDR3 loop spans 11 amino acids. The CDR3 is CASSFKLDPFF. The CDR3 coding sequence is TGTGCCAGCAGCTTTAAACTAGACCCGTTCTTC.

The table lists this clone with a few counts. A much larger clonotype is one base distant, so this may be a read error. The V call is TRBV4-2, the J call TRBJ1-2, with D unclear. The V and J ends lost 0 bases and 4 bases respectively, with 6 bases between them. The CDR3 runs 13 residues. In germline, CDR1 is LGHNA, CDR2 YNFKEQ. Here the CDR3 reads CASSQEGSYGYTF. The CDR3 DNA reads as TGTGCCAGCAGCCAAGAAGGGTCCTATGGCTACACCTTC.

This clone was found a few times. The chain combines TRBV11-2 with TRBJ2-7; TRBD2 matches at 7 bases. The germline V gene has CDR1 SGHAT and CDR2 FQNNGV. V was pared by 5 bases and J by 4 bases, with 8 bases of the junction left unmatched. The CDR3 covers 14 residues. DNA for the CDR3: TGTGCCAGCAGCCTGACGGGAGGACGTTACGAGCAGTACTTC. This encodes CASSLTGGRYEQYF. The whole variable domain, remainder taken from reference TRBV11-2 and TRBJ2-7, is EAGVAQSPRYKIIEKRQSVAFWCNPISGHATLYWYQQILGQGPKLLIQFQNNGVVDDSQLPKDRFSAERLKGVDSTLKIQPAKLEDSAVYLCASSLTGGRYEQYFGPGTRLTVT.

The sample holds a few counts of this clone. The CDR3 region has the DNA TGTGCCAGTAGCATGACTAGCACTATTTCAGATACGCAGTATTTT. Amino acid sequence: CASSMTSTISDTQYF. The chain couples TRBV19 to TRBJ2-3, with 7 bases that match TRBD2. Germline trimming cut 6 bases from V and 4 bases from J; bases unmatched to any gene: 10. CDR3 length equals 15 residues. Per germline, CDR1 LNHDA and CDR2 SQIVND (reference sequence).

The V and J genes are TRBV6-1 and TRBJ1-1, with 7 bases identical to TRBD1. This CDR3 contains 12 residues. Germline assignment: CDR1 MNHNS and CDR2 SASEGT. V shed 4 bases and J 10 bases; nucleotides not matched to a gene: 6. CDR3 sequence reads: CASSVLGGRAFF. CDR3 nucleotides: TGTGCCAGCAGTGTATTAGGGGGCAGAGCTTTCTTT.

The genes are TRBV6-4 and TRBJ1-5; D perhaps matches TRBD1 (6 bases). The CDR3 sequence is 13 residues long. CDR1 is MRHNA, CDR2 SNTAGT, per germline. The ends were cut back, 6 bases at V and 6 bases at J, with 12 bases in the middle. The CDR3 bases are TGTGCCAGCAGACAGGGATTCAGTCAGCCCCAGCATTTT. It is translated as CASRQGFSQPQHF.

The J gene is TRBJ1-1, the V gene TRBV7-1; D not resolved. TRBV7-1 is identified as an open reading frame with a role that is uncertain. Trimming stripped 5 bases from V and 0 bases from J, with 10 bases between. CDR3 length: 14 residues. CDR3 protein: CASSGRFVNTEAFF. In nucleotides, the CDR3 is TGTGCCAGCAGCGGACGATTCGTGAACACTGAAGCTTTCTTT.

This clone is classed as medium-sized. The genes are TRBV5-1 and TRBJ1-1; D is undetermined. Germline CDR1 SGHRS, CDR2 YFSETQ. The ends were cut back, 0 bases at V and 0 bases at J, with 3 bases in the middle. This CDR3 has 13 amino acids. CDR3 amino acids: CASSLALNTEAFF. The CDR3 DNA reads as TGCGCCAGCAGCTTGGCGCTGAACACTGAAGCTTTCTTT. Looking up the rest from reference TRBV5-1 and TRBJ1-1 gives the full variable domain: KAGVTQTPRYLIKTRGQQVTLSCSPISGHRSVSWYQQTPGQGLQFLFEYFSETQRNKGNFPGRFSGRQFSNSRSEMNVSTLELGDSALYLCASSLALNTEAFFGQGTRLTVV.

The chain couples TRBV18 to TRBJ1-1, with a weak D call TRBD1 (6 bases). In germline, CDR1 is KGHSH, CDR2 LQKENI. The CDR3 spans 15 residues. Trimming removed 3 bases from V and 0 bases from J, with 11 bases in between. The CDR3 loop is CASSPSQGVNTEAFF. DNA for the CDR3: TGTGCCAGCTCACCGTCACAGGGCGTGAACACTGAAGCTTTCTTT.

The V gene is TRBV5-6, the J gene TRBJ2-1; TRBD1 matches 7 bases. CDR1 and CDR2 from the germline V gene are SGHDT and YYEEEE. With 1 base clipped from V and 10 bases from J, the junction kept 8 bases outside the gene matches. The CDR3 contains 14 residues. CDR3 loop: CASSLLSGGTEQFF. The CDR3 bases are TGTGCCAGCAGCTTGCTGTCAGGGGGAACCGAGCAGTTCTTC.

The chain links TRBV2 to TRBJ2-7; TRBD1 aligns across 7 bases. CDR1 and CDR2 from the germline V gene are SNHLY and FYNNEI. V shed 7 bases, J shed 3 bases, and the junction held 12 bases outside the gene matches. The CDR3 loop spans 15 amino acids. CDR3 sequence (DNA): TGTGCCAGCACCGAGGGGGCGGGTTCGTTCTACGAGCAGTACTTC. Translated, it gives CASTEGAGSFYEQYF.

The V call is TRBV7-2, the J call TRBJ2-7; 8 nucleotides align to TRBD2. The CDR3 totals 14 residues. Trimming at V came to 4 bases and at J to 6 bases, leaving 8 bases not matched to a gene. Germline V gene lookup returns CDR1 SGHTA and CDR2 FQGNSA. In nucleotides, the CDR3 is TGTGCCAGCAGCTCACAGACCGGGAGGGCCGAGCAGTACTTC. It is translated as CASSSQTGRAEQYF.

The chain couples TRBV6-5 to TRBJ2-5; the D gene is possibly TRBD1 (6 bases). CDR3 length: 15 residues. Trimming removed 6 bases from V and 2 bases from J, with 16 bases in between. Germline CDR1 reads MNHEY; CDR2 reads SVGAGI. The CDR3 nucleotides read TGTGCCAGCAGCCCGGGGCAGGGGCGTCAAGAGACCCAGTACTTC. Translating it yields CASSPGQGRQETQYF.

J is TRBJ2-7 and V is TRBV2; 11 bases are shared with TRBD2. The CDR3 has 14 amino acids. The germline V gene encodes CDR1 SNHLY and CDR2 FYNNEI. Losses at the gene ends were 6 bases for V and 8 bases for J; bases not matched to a gene: 9. CDR3 sequence (DNA): TGTGCCAGCAGGGCGACTAGCGGGGCCTCTAAGCAGTACTTC. Amino acid sequence: CASRATSGASKQYF. Looking up the rest from reference TRBV2 and TRBJ2-7 gives the full variable domain: EPEVTQTPSHQVTQMGQEVILRCVPISNHLYFYWYRQILGQKVEFLVSFYNNEISEKSEIFDDQFSVERPDGSNFTLKIRSTKLEDSAMYFCASRATSGASKQYFGPGTRLTVT.

This clone turned up a few times. The V call is TRBV7-2, the J call TRBJ1-2, with a tentative D call TRBD1 (5 bases). CDR1 is SGHTA and CDR2 is FQGNSA in the germline V gene. Trimming shortened V by 5 bases and J by 4 bases, and 14 bases separated the two germline ends. The CDR3 length is 14 residues. The CDR3 nucleotides are TGTGCCAGCAGCCCCGCGGGGCGCCTCTATGGCTACACCTTC. Its protein product is CASSPAGRLYGYTF.